This record looks at one TCR beta chain sequence and its context. Its antigen specificity is not known. The record has no base qualities; no much larger clone is one base away. The record originates from a study of somatic mutations in cytotoxic T cells in rheumatoid arthritis (dated by TCRdb to about 2017). Background on the whole study: Before any treatment started and right after they were diagnosed, patients gave peripheral blood samples (less than 33 ml EDTA). Sorted V beta1+ cells also underwent TCRB sequencing, and some V beta antibody-stained T-cell populations were flow-sorted at nearly 100% purity on a FACSAria II or Sony SH800. To characterize clonality, the study used TCRB deep sequencing while asking whether somatic mutations are carried by expanded CD8+ T-cell clones in newly diagnosed, untreated rheumatoid arthritis. TCRB deep sequencing was performed for 65 rheumatoid arthritis patients and some 19 healthy controls. Median age was essentially the same in the patient group and the control group.

TCRB CDR3 sequencing used the immunoSEQ assay on genomic DNA. The authors processed their data as follows. Patient CD8+ clones larger than 1% were compared against published virus-specific TCRB sequences, and only a few matched. Nothing other than productive TCRB rearrangements was included in the analyses. Clonality was expressed as a Shannon entropy-based productive clonality index, with each clone defined by a unique TCRB CDR3 sequence. To calculate repertoire overlap between two samples, the template counts of each clone were considered relative to each sample's total templates. A correlation with a Spearman r of roughly 0.6 was found between V-gene usage by flow cytometry and V-gene usage by TCRB sequencing. Drawn from immuneACCESS, this table holds only the in-frame rearrangements with V and J called that TCRdb kept. Clones are partly lost; checked studies trace under half to an unresolved V gene and leave the rest unexplained. Clonal size and the V and J genes are those of that table, whereas D and trimming came from the DNA. For this sample the table gives 10,000 to 13,000 clones, of which roughly 85% were detected only once. The ten largest make up 34% of the sample.

The germline V gene (reference sequence) specifies LNHNV as CDR1 and YYDKDF as CDR2. From its cysteine to its phenylalanine, the CDR3 spans 15 amino acids. Left in the record is the CDR3 DNA by itself, 45 bases read in frame from the first base. At the junction V is shortened by 1 base and J by 2 bases, with 11 bases in between. What the research found in general, with its limitations: The antigen targets of the expanded CD8+ clones were unknown, and absence from virus-specific databases did not rule out viral specificity. The slight underrepresentation of TRBV07 in patients was not corrected for multiple comparisons. Rheumatoid arthritis patients and age-matched healthy controls did not significantly differ in CD8+ T-cell clonality. The largest CD8+ clone made up more than 20% of CD8+ cells in about an eighth of the 65 patients, and blood and synovial fluid shared several identical CD8+ TCRB sequences. An increase of CD8+ clonality with age was seen in patients (Spearman r ~ 0.53) but not in healthy controls.

On an AutoMACS, CD4+ and CD8+ cells were isolated via positive magnetic bead selection, and their purity was verified by flow cytometry. After a first flow cytometry screen using a TCR V beta antibody panel, clonal expansions were characterized through TCRB deep sequencing of sorted CD8+ fractions. Peripheral blood mononuclear cells were isolated by Ficoll-Paque PLUS density gradient separation. DNA was extracted from CD4-enriched, CD8-enriched or PBMC samples with Nucleospin Tissue or Tissue XS kits and quantified with a Qubit 2.0 fluorometer. The rearrangement combines TRBV15 with TRBJ1-2, and TRBD1 may be the D gene, going by 6 matching bases. This receptor was obtained from an adult with rheumatoid arthritis. The source material was CD8+ T cells sorted from blood. The DNA reads TGTGCCACCAGCAGAGTCGGACAGCCGAACTATGGCTACACCTTC. The resulting protein is CATSRVGQPNYGYTF.